This T cell receptor beta chain was sequenced for a study of Ad26.COV2.S vaccination and SARS-CoV-2 variants. The CDR3 has 13 amino acids. Germline V CDR1 and CDR2: MNHEY, SVGAGI. Findings and caveats of the study: Spike-specific CD8+ and CD4+ T cell responses reportedly showed substantial breadth after vaccination. Similar non-spike TCR breadth was seen in vaccine and placebo recipients.

About this clone: The antigen remains unidentified. One end of the junction does not line up with germline, which may come from a read error.

The data were produced by immunoSEQ multiplex PCR, yet TCRdb's version contains in-frame clones alone and is incomplete. The sample holds 87,000 or so clones; under 90% are singletons and the top ten take roughly 15%. The sample consisted of peripheral blood, taken after recovery from COVID-19. The receptor's source is a human donor who had recovered from COVID-19. The V gene is TRBV6-5, the J gene TRBJ1-1, with a tentative D call TRBD1 (6 bases). CDR3 nucleotides: TGTGCCACCAGTCGACAGGCGAACACTGAAGCTTTCTTT. Protein sequence: CATSRQANTEAFF.